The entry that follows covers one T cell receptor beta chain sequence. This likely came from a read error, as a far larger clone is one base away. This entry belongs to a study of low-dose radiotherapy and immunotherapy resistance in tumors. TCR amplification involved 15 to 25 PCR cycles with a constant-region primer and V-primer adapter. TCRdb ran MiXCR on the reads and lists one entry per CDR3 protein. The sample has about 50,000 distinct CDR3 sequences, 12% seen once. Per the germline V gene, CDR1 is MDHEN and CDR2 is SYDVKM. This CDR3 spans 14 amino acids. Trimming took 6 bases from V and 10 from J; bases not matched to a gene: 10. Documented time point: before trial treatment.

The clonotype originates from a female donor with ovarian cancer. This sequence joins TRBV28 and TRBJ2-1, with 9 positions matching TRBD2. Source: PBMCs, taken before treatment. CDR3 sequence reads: CASSAGLARGEQFF. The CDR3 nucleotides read TGTGCCAGCAGCGCGGGACTAGCCAGGGGCGAGCAGTTCTTC.